The present TCR beta chain was sequenced within a study of blood T cell repertoires in COVID-19. About the research overall: PBMCs, B-cell-depleted T cells, or T cells were the source of the cDNA or gDNA that made up the material.

Some clones are missing from TCRdb's copy, which holds only in-frame ones; the method was immunoSEQ multiplex PCR. The sample includes roughly 330,000 clones, 87% of them seen just once. Cohorts were based on clinical histories the participants reported. Recovered status in Cohort 3 required two negative PCRs, clearance, or symptom resolution. The sequenced sample consisted of PBMCs or T cells enriched from blood (not recorded which). The receptor was derived from a woman in her 30s who had recovered from COVID-19.

This CDR3 is CASSQDYSLEAFF. In DNA form, the CDR3 reads TGCGCCAGCAGCCAAGATTACAGCCTTGAAGCTTTCTTT. This sequence joins TRBV4-1 and TRBJ1-1, with D unclear. CDR3 length equals 13 residues. Per germline, CDR1 MGHRA and CDR2 YSYEKL. V was cut by 0 bases and J by 7 bases, with 9 bases left in between.